The 24 T cell receptor beta chains below come from one sample, sequenced in a study. The sorted Tregs were CD4+CD25+CD127-/low cells. In TCRdb, the 5' RACE reads were re-called with MiXCR into one record per CDR3 protein. This table holds 52,000 or so distinct CDR3 sequences, less than 25% found once. Sequencing was performed on tumor-infiltrating Tregs sorted from the breast tumor. All receptors come from a female donor with breast cancer.

The chain carries TRBV6-5 and TRBJ1-4; D is unresolved. The CDR3 length is 17 residues. Trimming stripped 0 bases from V and 0 bases from J, with 11 bases between. CDR1 and CDR2 (germline): MNHEY, SVGAGI. CDR3 bases: TGTGCCAGCAGTTACTCGATGAGGAGTGCAACTAATGAAAAACTGTTTTTT. As protein: CASSYSMRSATNEKLFF.

This clonotype was found many times. J is TRBJ2-5 and V is TRBV5-1; D gene ambiguous. This CDR3 has 13 amino acids. V was cut by 0 bases and J by 4 bases, with 7 bases left in between. The germline gives CDR1 SGHRS, CDR2 YFSETQ. In DNA, the CDR3 is TGCGCCAGCAGCTTGGCTCGTCCAGAGACCCAGTACTTC. Its protein product is CASSLARPETQYF.

There are many counts of this clonotype. The rearrangement links TRBV6-5 to TRBJ1-5, with 7 bases identical to TRBD1. CDR3 length: 14 residues. CDR1 is MNHEY, CDR2 SVGAGI, per germline. The V and J ends lost 6 bases and 4 bases, in that order; junction bases with no gene match: 6. CDR3: CASSPRDSNQPQHF. The DNA for the CDR3 is TGTGCCAGCAGCCCACGGGACAGTAATCAGCCCCAGCATTTT.

This clonotype was detected a few times. The chain uses TRBV29-1 and TRBJ1-1, with D tentatively TRBD1 (5 bases). V lost 7 bases and J lost 3, with 18 bases in between. The CDR3 contains 14 residues. CDR1 and CDR2 from the germline V gene are SQVTM and ANQGSEA. CDR3 DNA: TGCAGCGCCGCCGGGACTTCCAGAGACACTGAAGCTTTCTTT. This translates into CSAAGTSRDTEAFF.

The V gene is TRBV9, the J gene TRBJ2-3; D is ambiguous. Germline V gene data show CDR1 as SGDLS and CDR2 as YYNGEE. Trimming took off 0 bases at V and 5 bases at J, with 10 bases between the two ends. This CDR3 spans 14 amino acids. CDR3 residues: CASSVDRVVDTQYF. The CDR3 bases are TGTGCCAGCAGCGTAGATAGGGTGGTAGATACGCAGTATTTT.

This clonotype turned up a few times. The chain carries TRBV11-2 and TRBJ2-7; possible D gene TRBD1, 6 bases. Deletions cut 1 base from V and 0 bases from J, with 10 bases between. Germline values: CDR1 SGHAT, CDR2 FQNNGV. This CDR3 contains 15 residues. This CDR3 reads CASSLGQGSSYEQYF. The CDR3 DNA sequence: TGTGCCAGCAGCTTAGGGCAGGGGTCCTCCTACGAGCAGTACTTC. The full variable domain, its missing parts supplied by reference TRBV11-2 and TRBJ2-7, is EAGVAQSPRYKIIEKRQSVAFWCNPISGHATLYWYQQILGQGPKLLIQFQNNGVVDDSQLPKDRFSAERLKGVDSTLKIQPAKLEDSAVYLCASSLGQGSSYEQYFGPGTRLTVT.

The chain links TRBV7-2 to TRBJ1-5; D unclear. Germline loops: CDR1 SGHTA, CDR2 FQGNSA. CDR3 size: 13 residues. Between the trimmed V and J ends, which lost 5 bases and 0 bases, there was a span of 5 bases. The CDR3 reads CASSASSNQPQHF. The CDR3 coding sequence is TGTGCCAGCAGCGCCAGTAGCAATCAGCCCCAGCATTTT.

The chain recombines TRBV5-1 with TRBJ2-1; 9 bases line up with TRBD2. V shed 6 bases, J shed 6 bases, and the junction held 7 bases outside the gene matches. This CDR3 has 14 residues. Germline CDR1 SGHRS, CDR2 YFSETQ. The DNA of the CDR3 is TGCGCCAGCAACTTAGCGGGAGAGTTCAATGAGCAGTTCTTC. This codes for CASNLAGEFNEQFF.

This clonotype was seen more than once but under ten times. The genes are TRBV7-8 and TRBJ2-1, with TRBD2 identical over 10 bases. The CDR3 consists of 17 residues. V gave up 5 bases and J gave up 7 bases; unmatched junction bases: 14. Germline V gene data show CDR1 as SGHVS and CDR2 as FQNEAQ. This chain's CDR3 is CASSDGGHSGRYNEQFF. CDR3 DNA sequence: TGTGCCAGCAGCGACGGGGGCCATAGCGGGAGGTATAATGAGCAGTTCTTC.

On this clonotype itself: A read error may explain this, as a much larger clone is one base away. The chain employs TRBV7-2 and TRBJ1-1; D gene unclear. This CDR3 is 13 amino acids long. CDR1 is SGHTA, CDR2 FQGNSA, per germline. This CDR3 is CASSLNLNTEACF. The CDR3 coding sequence is TGTGCCAGCAGCTTAAATCTGAACACTGAAGCTTGCTTT.

Note on this clonotype: One junction end does not reproduce the germline sequence, and a read error may be involved. The chain joins TRBV7-2 to TRBJ2-3; D gene unclear. CDR1 is SGHTA, CDR2 FQGNSA, per germline. This CDR3 is 14 amino acids long. CDR3 loop: CANSLSWRTDTQYF. Here the CDR3 DNA reads TGTGCCAACAGCTTATCGTGGCGCACAGATACGCAGTATTTT.

This clonotype was counted only a few times. The chain is built from TRBV6-6 and TRBJ2-7; D may match TRBD1 or TRBD2 (7 bases each). The germline V gene encodes CDR1 MNHNY and CDR2 SVGAGI (reference sequence). The CDR3 totals 14 residues. Deletions cut 8 bases from V and 5 bases from J, with 19 bases between. The CDR3 loop is CASGGGRQGHEQYF. The CDR3 DNA is TGTGCCAGCGGGGGGGGGAGACAGGGACACGAGCAGTACTTC.

For this clonotype: At one of its ends the junction is not consistent with the germline gene, which may arise from a read error. V is TRBV12-3 or TRBV12-4 and J is TRBJ2-7; 12 nucleotides match TRBD2. The CDR3 runs 15 residues. Here the CDR3 DNA reads TGTTCCAGCAGTTTAGGACTAGCGGGGCCCTACGAGCAGTACTTC. Translation gives CSSSLGLAGPYEQYF.

In this sample, this clonotype turned up a few times. The CDR3 reads CASSDSYQSSYNSPLHF. The CDR3 nucleotides are TGTGCCAGTAGCGACAGCTATCAAAGCTCCTATAATTCACCCCTCCACTTT. The V and J genes are TRBV19 and TRBJ1-6, with D tentatively TRBD1 (5 bases). Germline V gives CDR1 LNHDA, CDR2 SQIVND (reference sequence). The germline V and J ends were trimmed by 6 bases and 0 bases, with 15 bases remaining between them. The CDR3 is 17 amino acids.

This clonotype occurred once. A much bigger clone sits one base away, suggesting this may be a read error. The chain employs TRBV7-2 and TRBJ2-2; either TRBD1 or TRBD2 may fit D (5 bases each). The CDR3 runs 18 residues. Germline assignment: CDR1 SGHTA and CDR2 FQGNSA. The CDR3 spells CASSSIQLQGSLVGELVF. The CDR3 DNA reads as TGTGCCAGCAGCTCCATCCAACTCCAGGGTTCTCTTGTAGGGGAGCTGGTTTTT.

Only a few counts were recorded for this clonotype. CDR3 region: CASSRGRDEQYF. DNA of the CDR3: TGTGCCAGCAGCCGGGGACGGGACGAGCAGTACTTC. This chain joins TRBV9 and TRBJ2-7; tentatively, D is TRBD1 or TRBD2 (5 bases each). CDR1 and CDR2 (germline): SGDLS, YYNGEE. The CDR3 covers 12 residues. Trimming pared 4 bases from V and 5 bases from J, leaving 10 bases between.

The chain uses TRBV12-3 or TRBV12-4 and TRBJ1-2; D unclear. The CDR3 runs 12 residues. The V and J ends lost 3 bases and 4 bases respectively, with 6 bases between them. CDR3 nucleotide sequence: TGTGCCAGCAGTTTTAGACGCTATGGCTACACCTTC. Its protein product is CASSFRRYGYTF.

This clonotype was seen many times. V and J are TRBV9 and TRBJ2-7, with a weak D call TRBD2 (6 bases). CDR3 size: 14 residues. V lost 2 bases and J 7 bases, leaving 16 bases between the germline ends. Looked up from germline, CDR1 is SGDLS and CDR2 is YYNGEE. The CDR3 DNA is TGTGCCAGCAGCGTCCGGGCGGGGCCTACAGAGCAGTACTTC. This gives the protein CASSVRAGPTEQYF.

A note on this clonotype: Possible read error: a much larger clone is one base away. The rearrangement joins TRBV29-1 to TRBJ2-3; a possible D gene is TRBD2 (5 bases). CDR3 length equals 13 residues. CDR1 SQVTM and CDR2 ANQGSEA come from the germline V gene. The CDR3, as DNA: TGCGGCGTCTTAGCGAGTAACACAGATACGCAGTATTTT. Residues: CGVLASNTDTQYF.

The J gene is TRBJ2-7, the V gene TRBV10-3; TRBD1 agrees at 9 bases. V gave up 4 bases and J gave up 6 bases; unmatched junction bases: 7. Germline CDR1 reads ENHRY; CDR2 reads SYGVKD. The CDR3 spans 14 residues. The CDR3 reads CAISVSRQGGEQYF. In DNA form, the CDR3 reads TGTGCCATCAGTGTTTCGCGACAGGGGGGCGAGCAGTACTTC.

The chain joins TRBV6-5 to TRBJ2-2, with TRBD2 matching 15 bases. The germline CDR1 and CDR2 sequences are MNHEY and SVGAGI. V was pared by 7 bases and J by 4 bases, with 19 bases of the junction left unmatched. This CDR3 has 21 residues. CDR3 sequence reads: CASTSTGLAGGALRGTGELFF. For the CDR3, the DNA is TGTGCCAGCACCTCCACCGGACTAGCGGGGGGGGCCTTGCGAGGCACCGGGGAGCTGTTTTTT.

As for this clonotype: Its ends do not fully match the called genes, so a read error is possible. V and J are TRBV6-5 and TRBJ2-1; the match to TRBD2 covers 11 bases. CDR1 and CDR2 (germline): MNHEY, SVGAGI. The CDR3 has 15 residues. Written as DNA, the CDR3 is TGTGCCAGCAGTCGGACTAGCGGGTCTTACAATGAGCTGTTCTTC. Residues: CASSRTSGSYNELFF.

The chain is built from TRBV4-1 and TRBJ1-1; D call uncertain. Germline V gene sequence: CDR1 MGHRA, CDR2 YSYEKL. V was clipped by 4 bases and J by 1 base, with 10 bases between them. The CDR3 length is 14 residues. The CDR3 nucleotides are TGCGCCAGCAGCCTTTTACCTCAGAACACTGAAGCTTTCTTT. Its protein is CASSLLPQNTEAFF.

This clonotype was picked up a small number of times. This chain connects TRBV7-2 to TRBJ2-3, with D unclear. Trimming left V 5 bases short and J 1 base short, with 13 bases between. The CDR3 totals 15 residues. Germline CDR1 SGHTA, CDR2 FQGNSA. In DNA, the CDR3 is TGTGCCAGCAGCCCACTCAAGGCGCGCACAGATACGCAGTATTTT. Translated, it gives CASSPLKARTDTQYF.